This TCR beta chain emerged from a study of CD8 T cells in Susac syndrome. Isolation of CD8+ and CD4+ T cells was performed negatively, whereas enrichment of TEMRA cells was done by FACS. V shed 2 bases and J 5 bases; nucleotides not matched to a gene: 14. From germline, CDR1 is LGHDT and CDR2 YNNKEL (reference sequence). There are 17 residues in the CDR3. Random-hexamer reverse transcription was applied to roughly 0.5 to 1 ug RNA. Across 54 Vbeta and 13 Jbeta, TCR beta CDR3 was amplified with immunoSEQ multiplex PCR. TCRdb re-analysed the immunoSEQ multiplex PCR reads in MiXCR, keeping a single row per CDR3 protein. The profile covers about 110,000 distinct CDR3 sequences, with around 95% appearing a single time and just over 0.095% taken by the ten largest.

The rearrangement joins TRBV3-1 to TRBJ2-7; 8 bases agree with TRBD1. Sequences were obtained from CD4+ T cells from PBMCs. The source of this sequence is a human donor in good health. The CDR3 reads CASSQLLTGTGRHEQYF. The DNA for the CDR3 is TGTGCCAGCAGCCAACTCCTAACCGGGACAGGTCGTCACGAGCAGTACTTC.